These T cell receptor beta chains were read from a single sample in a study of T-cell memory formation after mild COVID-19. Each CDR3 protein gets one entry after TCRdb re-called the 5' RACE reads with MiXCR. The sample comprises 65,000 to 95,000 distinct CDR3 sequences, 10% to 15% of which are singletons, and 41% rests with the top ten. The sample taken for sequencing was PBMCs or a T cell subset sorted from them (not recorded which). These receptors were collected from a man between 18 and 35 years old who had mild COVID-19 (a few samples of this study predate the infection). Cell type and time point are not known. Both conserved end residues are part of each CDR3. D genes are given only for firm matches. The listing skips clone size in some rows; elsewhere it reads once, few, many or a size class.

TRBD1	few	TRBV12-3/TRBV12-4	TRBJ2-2	TGTGCCAGCAGCCCTTTCCCCAGACAGGGAACGAACACCGGGGAGCTGTTTTTT	CASSPFPRQGTNTGELFF
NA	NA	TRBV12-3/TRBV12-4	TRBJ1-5	TGTGCCAGCAGTTCGGGGGGCCTCAATCAGCCCCAGCATTTT	CASSSGGLNQPQHF
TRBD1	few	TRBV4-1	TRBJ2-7	TGCGCCAGCAGCCAGATTTGGGACAGGTCCTACGAGCAGTACTTC	CASSQIWDRSYEQYF
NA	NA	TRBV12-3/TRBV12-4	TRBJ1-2	TGTGCCAGCAGTCCCCGACAGGCCACCCGCGAACCTTATGGCTACACCTTC	CASSPRQATREPYGYTF
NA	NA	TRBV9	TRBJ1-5	TGTGCCAGCAGCGTAGGGGTGGATCAGCCCCAGCATTTT	CASSVGVDQPQHF
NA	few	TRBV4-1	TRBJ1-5	TGCGCCAGCAGCCAAGACGAGGGTGTGGGCCAGCCCCAGCATTTT	CASSQDEGVGQPQHF
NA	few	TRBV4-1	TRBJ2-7	TGCGCCAGCAGCCTCGGACCTTACTACGAGCAGTACTTC	CASSLGPYYEQYF
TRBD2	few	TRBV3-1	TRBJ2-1	TGTGCCAGCAGCCCGCGGCTAGCGGGGCGTAATGAGCAGTTCTTC	CASSPRLAGRNEQFF
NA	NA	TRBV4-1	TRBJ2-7	TGCGCCAGCAGCCAAGATGAGGGGGGCGAGCAGTACTTC	CASSQDEGGEQYF
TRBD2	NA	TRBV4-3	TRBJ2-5	TGCGCCAGCAGCCAAGATGTGACGGGGGGGTTCCAAGAGACCCAGTACTTC	CASSQDVTGGFQETQYF
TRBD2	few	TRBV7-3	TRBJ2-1	TGTGCCAGCAGCGCACTAGCGGGGGACTACAATGAGCAGTTCTTC	CASSALAGDYNEQFF
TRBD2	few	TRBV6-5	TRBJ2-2	TGTGCCACTTTTTGGGGGGAGGGTTCGAACACCGGGGAGCTGTTTTTT	CATFWGEGSNTGELFF
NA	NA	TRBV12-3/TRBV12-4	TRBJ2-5	TGTGCCAGCAGTACGTTGTCCGGTTGGGAAGAGACCCAGTACTTC	CASSTLSGWEETQYF
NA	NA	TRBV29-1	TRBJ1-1	TGCAGCGTTAATGCATGGGGGATATCTACTGAAGCTTTCTTT	CSVNAWGISTEAFF
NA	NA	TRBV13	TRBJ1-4	TGTGCCAGCAGCCTGGACGGGAGAAATGAAAAACTGTTTTTT	CASSLDGRNEKLFF
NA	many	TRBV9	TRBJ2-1	TGTGCCAGCAGCGTAGCTGTGCGTAGCTCCTACAATGAGCAGTTCTTC	CASSVAVRSSYNEQFF
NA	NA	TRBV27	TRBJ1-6	TGTGCCAGCAGTGGCCGGGGGGGGAACAATTCACCCCTCCACTTT	CASSGRGGNNSPLHF
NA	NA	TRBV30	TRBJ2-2	TGTGCCTGGATGGGGGCGAACACCGGGGAGCTGTTTTTT	CAWMGANTGELFF
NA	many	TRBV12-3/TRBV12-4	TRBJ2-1	TGTGCCAGCAGCGAAGGGGGCAATGAGCAGTTCTTC	CASSEGGNEQFF
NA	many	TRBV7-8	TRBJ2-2	TGTGCCAGCAGCTTAGCAGGCGGGGAGCTGTTTTTT	CASSLAGGELFF
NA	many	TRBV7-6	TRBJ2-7	TGTGCCAGCAGCCCGGGGGACGTCGCCTACGAGCAGTACTTC	CASSPGDVAYEQYF